This TCR beta chain originates from a study of T-cell memory formation after mild COVID-19. About the research overall: Largely, TCR clusters stayed within a single donor. Points from the study as a whole: Contracting CD4+ clones lay largely in CM and EM, with CD8+ ones residing in EMRA.

V lost 8 bases and J 4 bases, leaving 17 bases between the germline ends. The V gene's germline CDR1 is LNHNV and CDR2 YYDKDF (reference sequence). The CDR3 sequence is 15 residues long. In the case of this clonotype: Its antigen is still unknown.

TCRdb called the 5' RACE reads again in MiXCR, with one record for every CDR3 protein. This sample carries 150,000 to 200,000 distinct CDR3 sequences, roughly 14% of them seen once, and the ten largest clones take 13% to 15%. The V call is TRBV15, the J call TRBJ2-2, with a weak D call TRBD2 (7 bases). The sample comprised PBMCs or a T cell subset sorted from them (not recorded which). The TCR comes from an adult woman who had mild COVID-19 (a few samples of this study predate the infection). Cell type and time point are not known. CDR3 nucleotides: TGTGCCACCGGTAGGGGGGGGGCGAGCACCGGGGAGCTGTTTTTT. Translated, it gives CATGRGGASTGELFF.